What follows are 18 T cell receptor beta chains derived from one specimen sequenced in a study of T cell repertoires in cytomegalovirus infection. TCRdb re-analysed the reads in MiXCR, keeping a single row per CDR3 protein. Found here are roughly 280,000 distinct CDR3 sequences, approximately 8.3% of them singletons; the top ten hold over 12%. The sample comprised PBMCs. The receptors were sampled from a human donor in good health (CMV status not recorded). Some clones in this sample may be carry-over from other donors' samples.

This clonotype has ten or more counts. V usage is TRBV7-8 and J usage is TRBJ2-3; no clear D. CDR3 length: 16 amino acids. Germline lookup yields CDR1 SGHVS and CDR2 FQNEAQ. Trimming pared 1 base from V and 3 bases from J, leaving 14 bases between. DNA for the CDR3: TGTGCCAGCAGCTTAGATCGCTTGGCCGGGACAGATACGCAGTATTTT. Its protein is CASSLDRLAGTDTQYF.

This clonotype has at least ten counts. The chain couples TRBV12-3 or TRBV12-4 to TRBJ2-7, with 7 bases identical to TRBD1. After removal of 6 bases from V and 0 bases from J, the junction contained 8 bases not matched to a gene. The CDR3 runs 15 residues. The CDR3 reads CASRATGKSSYEQYF. DNA of the CDR3: TGTGCCAGCAGGGCGACAGGGAAGAGCTCCTACGAGCAGTACTTC.

The rearrangement uses TRBV14 and TRBJ2-7; D is tentatively TRBD1 or TRBD2 (5 bases each). Germline V CDR1 and CDR2: SGHDN, FVKESK. Trimming removed 2 bases at V and 7 bases at J, with 15 bases between. The CDR3 covers 14 residues. This CDR3 is CASSQNSPRGEQYF. The CDR3 coding sequence is TGTGCCAGCAGCCAAAACTCTCCGAGGGGTGAGCAGTACTTC.

This clonotype was detected a few times. The CDR3 bases are TGTGCCATCAGTGACGACCCCTACGAGCAGTACTTC. Translating it yields CAISDDPYEQYF. The J gene is TRBJ2-7, the V gene TRBV10-3, with unresolved D. Germline V gene sequence: CDR1 ENHRY, CDR2 SYGVKD. The CDR3 extends over 12 amino acids. V lost 3 bases and J 2 bases, leaving 5 bases between the germline ends.

Many counts were recorded for this clonotype. The genes are TRBV7-2 and TRBJ1-1; no clear D. Trimming took off 5 bases at V and 3 bases at J, with 13 bases between the two ends. The CDR3 length is 14 residues. Looked up from germline, CDR1 is SGHTA and CDR2 is FQGNSA. The CDR3 protein is CASSTDLWDTEAFF. The CDR3 nucleotides are TGTGCCAGCAGCACGGACCTGTGGGACACTGAAGCTTTCTTT.

The J gene is TRBJ1-2, the V gene TRBV6-2 or TRBV6-3; 7 positions match TRBD1. The CDR3 length is 16 residues. The V gene end was trimmed by 5 bases and the J gene end by 4 bases; junction bases not matched to a gene: 13. Looked up from germline, CDR1 is MNHEY and CDR2 is SVGEGT. The CDR3 region has the DNA TGTGCCAGCAGTCGACAGGGAGGCCTAACTGGCTATGGCTACACCTTC. This sequence encodes CASSRQGGLTGYGYTF.

This clonotype was detected many times. The gene calls are TRBV7-2 and TRBJ1-1, with D tentatively TRBD1 (6 bases). CDR1 is SGHTA, CDR2 FQGNSA, per germline. Trimming removed 2 bases from V and 3 bases from J, with 10 bases in between. The CDR3 is made up of 14 amino acids. CDR3 DNA: TGTGCCAGCAGCTTAAAGGGGGGGTACACTGAAGCTTTCTTT. Its protein is CASSLKGGYTEAFF.

This clonotype has a count of ten or more. J is TRBJ2-7 and V is TRBV7-2, with D tentatively TRBD1 (6 bases). Trimming took 4 bases from V and 0 from J, leaving 13 bases between them. The CDR3 length is 15 residues. Per germline, CDR1 SGHTA and CDR2 FQGNSA. CDR3: CASSSDRRSSYEQYF. The CDR3 nucleotides read TGTGCCAGCAGCTCAGACAGGCGGAGCTCCTACGAGCAGTACTTC.

A single count supports this clonotype. The chain uses TRBV7-9 and TRBJ2-3; 9 bases match TRBD1. V lost 2 bases, J lost 2 bases, and 5 bases stayed unmatched. The CDR3 spans 16 residues. CDR1 and CDR2 from the germline V gene are SEHNR and FQNEAQ (reference sequence). The CDR3 bases are TGTGCCAGCAGCTTAAACACAGGGGGCATCACAGATACGCAGTATTTT. It codes for CASSLNTGGITDTQYF. The entire variable domain, with the rest obtained from reference TRBV7-9 and TRBJ2-3, is as follows: DTGVSQNPRHKITKRGQNVTFRCDPISEHNRLYWYRQTLGQGPEFLTYFQNEAQLEKSRLLSDRFSAERPKGSFSTLEIQRTEQGDSAMYLCASSLNTGGITDTQYFGPGTRLTVL.

This clonotype has ten or more counts. The rearrangement uses TRBV19 and TRBJ1-5; possible D gene TRBD1, 5 bases. This CDR3 has 13 residues. Trimming left V 3 bases short and J 7 bases short, with 10 bases between. The germline V gene has CDR1 LNHDA and CDR2 SQIVND (reference sequence). CDR3 region: CASSMTEGQPQHF. CDR3 sequence (DNA): TGTGCCAGTAGTATGACAGAAGGCCAGCCCCAGCATTTT.

This chain links TRBV7-2 with TRBJ1-1; TRBD1 is a possible D gene (5 bases). Germline CDR1 SGHTA, CDR2 FQGNSA. Trimming stripped 1 base from V and 0 bases from J, with 9 bases between. This CDR3 region has 15 residues. CDR3 residues: CASSLGTRVNTEAFF. Here the CDR3 DNA reads TGTGCCAGCAGCTTAGGGACCAGGGTGAACACTGAAGCTTTCTTT.

This clonotype occurred a few times. V gene TRBV12-3 or TRBV12-4 combines with J gene TRBJ1-2; TRBD1 is a possible D gene (5 bases). Trimming removed 3 bases from V and 7 bases from J, with 12 bases in between. The CDR3 loop spans 13 amino acids. CDR3 loop: CASSFGAETGYTF. The CDR3, as DNA: TGTGCCAGCAGTTTTGGGGCAGAAACTGGCTACACCTTC.

This clonotype was observed at least ten times. The chain is built from TRBV5-4 and TRBJ2-7; unclear D gene. The CDR3 sequence is 15 residues long. V lost 2 bases and J 3 bases, leaving 15 bases between the germline ends. Germline assignment: CDR1 SGHNT and CDR2 YYREEE (reference sequence). The CDR3: CASSLSSSRDYEQYF. The CDR3 bases are TGTGCCAGCAGCTTAAGCAGCTCTCGAGACTACGAGCAGTACTTC.

This clonotype was seen repeatedly, ten times or more. The chain employs TRBV2 and TRBJ2-5; D gene unclear. V lost 0 bases to trimming and J lost 9 bases, with 5 bases between them. Germline CDR1 and CDR2: SNHLY and FYNNEI. This CDR3 has 11 residues. The CDR3 loop reads CASSEAQAQYF. CDR3 nucleotides: TGTGCCAGCAGTGAAGCGCAGGCCCAGTACTTC.

In its sample, this clonotype was seen many times. V gene TRBV12-3 or TRBV12-4 combines with J gene TRBJ1-2; D gene uncertain. The CDR3 length is 14 residues. V lost 7 bases, J lost 7 bases, and 19 bases lay in between. Here the CDR3 DNA reads TGTGCCAGCACCCGTCCCCCTTCCCTCCTTGGCTACACCTTC. This translates into CASTRPPSLLGYTF.

V usage is TRBV6-2 or TRBV6-3 and J usage is TRBJ2-7, with D uncertain. The CDR3 is 12 residues long. The ends were cut back, 2 bases at V and 3 bases at J, with 5 bases in the middle. CDR1 MNHEY and CDR2 SVGEGT come from the germline V gene. The CDR3 protein is CASSYKNYEQYF. The CDR3 region has the DNA TGTGCCAGCAGTTACAAGAACTACGAGCAGTACTTC.

Ten or more counts support this clonotype. This rearrangement joins TRBV7-2 to TRBJ1-1, with D unclear. The CDR3 contains 11 residues. V dropped 5 bases and J dropped 7 bases, with 8 bases sitting between them. Germline V lookup: CDR1 SGHTA, CDR2 FQGNSA. CDR3 sequence (DNA): TGTGCCAGCAGCCATGGGGTTGAAGCTTTCTTT. Protein sequence: CASSHGVEAFF.

The sample holds one count of this clonotype. Being one base from a much bigger clone, this may be a read error. The chain uses TRBV6-2 or TRBV6-3 and TRBJ2-1, with a possible D match to TRBD2 (6 bases). CDR1 is MNHEY and CDR2 is SVGEGT in the germline V gene. The V and J ends lost 6 bases and 9 bases respectively, with 21 bases between them. This CDR3 comprises 15 residues. The CDR3 reads CASRTGRLVGREQFF. CDR3 DNA sequence: TGTGCCAGCAGGACCGGGAGACTAGTGGGGCGTGAGCAGTTCTTC.